This TCR beta chain was sequenced during a study of human T cells and chemical hapten exposure. General observations from the study: The formation of large CDR3 similarity clusters by expanded TCRs significantly exceeded that of controls. TCRs above 1 in 1000 frequency did not change with DPC sensitization.

Noted time point: patch test 1, 2 weeks after DPC sensitization. Treatment denoted: therapeutic diphenylcyclopropenone sensitization with weekly scalp DPC. This clonotype has a handful of counts. Its specificity is not known. TCRdb reprocessed the RACE reads with MiXCR, giving one entry per CDR3 protein. The repertoire includes about 120,000 distinct CDR3 sequences, roughly an eighth of them detected once, and roughly 0.92% sits in the top ten. Trimming removed 5 bases from V and 0 bases from J, with 11 bases in between. CDR1 and CDR2 from the germline V gene are SGHRS and YFSETQ. The CDR3 is 14 residues long.

The J gene is TRBJ1-1, the V gene TRBV5-1; possible D gene TRBD1, 6 bases. This receptor was taken from a man between 18 and 35 years old with alopecia areata. Some clones in this sample may be carry-over from other donors' samples. The sample here was whole blood, taken in connection with sensitization to the hapten diphenylcyclopropenone (DPC). CDR3 coding DNA: TGCGCCAGCAGGGTTGGGGGCATGAACACTGAAGCTTTCTTT. Translating gives CASRVGGMNTEAFF.